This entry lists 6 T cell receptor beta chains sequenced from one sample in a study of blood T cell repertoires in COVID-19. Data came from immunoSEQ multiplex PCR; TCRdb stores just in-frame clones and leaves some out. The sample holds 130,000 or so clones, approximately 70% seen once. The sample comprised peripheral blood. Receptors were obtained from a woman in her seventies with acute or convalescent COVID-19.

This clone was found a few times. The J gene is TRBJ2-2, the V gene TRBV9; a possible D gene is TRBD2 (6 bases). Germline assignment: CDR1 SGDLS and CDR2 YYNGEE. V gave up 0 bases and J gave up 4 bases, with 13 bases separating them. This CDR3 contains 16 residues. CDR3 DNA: TGTGCCAGCAGCGTAGCTTGGGCGGGAACCACCGGGGAGCTGTTTTTT. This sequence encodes CASSVAWAGTTGELFF.

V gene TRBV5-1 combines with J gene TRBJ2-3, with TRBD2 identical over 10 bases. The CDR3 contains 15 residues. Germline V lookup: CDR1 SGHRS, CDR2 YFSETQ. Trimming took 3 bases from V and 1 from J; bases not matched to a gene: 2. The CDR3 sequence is CASSSGTSGTDTQYF. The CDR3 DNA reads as TGCGCCAGCAGCTCCGGGACTAGCGGCACAGATACGCAGTATTTT.

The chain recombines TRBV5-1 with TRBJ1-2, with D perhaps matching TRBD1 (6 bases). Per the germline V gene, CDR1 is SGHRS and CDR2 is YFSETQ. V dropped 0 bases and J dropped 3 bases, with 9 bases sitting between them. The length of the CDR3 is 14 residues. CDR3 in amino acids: CASSLDRADYGYTF. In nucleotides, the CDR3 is TGCGCCAGCAGCTTGGACAGGGCGGACTATGGCTACACCTTC. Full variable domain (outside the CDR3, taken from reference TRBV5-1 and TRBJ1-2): KAGVTQTPRYLIKTRGQQVTLSCSPISGHRSVSWYQQTPGQGLQFLFEYFSETQRNKGNFPGRFSGRQFSNSRSEMNVSTLELGDSALYLCASSLDRADYGYTFGSGTRLTVV.

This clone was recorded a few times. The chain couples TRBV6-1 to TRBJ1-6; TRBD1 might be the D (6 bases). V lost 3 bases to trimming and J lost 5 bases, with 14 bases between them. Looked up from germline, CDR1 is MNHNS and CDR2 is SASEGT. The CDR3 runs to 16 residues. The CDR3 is CASSDGPGVDNSPLHF. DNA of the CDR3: TGTGCCAGCAGTGATGGGCCAGGGGTGGATAATTCACCCCTCCACTTT.

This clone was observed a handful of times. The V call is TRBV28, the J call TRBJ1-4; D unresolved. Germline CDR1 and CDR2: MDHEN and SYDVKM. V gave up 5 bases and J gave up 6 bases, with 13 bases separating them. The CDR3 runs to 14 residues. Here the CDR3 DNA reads TGTGCCAGCAGTGAGGGCGTGTCGGATGAAAAACTGTTTTTT. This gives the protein CASSEGVSDEKLFF.

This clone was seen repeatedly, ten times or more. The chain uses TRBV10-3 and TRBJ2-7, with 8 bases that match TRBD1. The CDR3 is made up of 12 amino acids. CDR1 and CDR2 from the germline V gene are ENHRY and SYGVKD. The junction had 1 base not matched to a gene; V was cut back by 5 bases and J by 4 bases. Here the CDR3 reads CAISQGAYEQYF. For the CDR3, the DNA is TGTGCCATCAGTCAGGGGGCTTACGAGCAGTACTTC.